A selection of T cell receptor beta chains follows, all from one sample in a study of cytomegalovirus exposure and HLA in healthy donors. The data were produced by immunoSEQ multiplex PCR, yet TCRdb's version contains in-frame clones alone and is incomplete. The profile shows around 140,000 clones, 94% of them singletons. Sequenced input: PBMCs. Receptors originate from a young man in good health and CMV-seropositive. Both conserved end residues are part of each CDR3. The D gene is left open where the match is weak. The size field is filled for only some rows; it gives once, few, many or a size class.

CDR3nt: TGCAGCGTTTCAACCGGGAAAAGGAATGAGCAGTTCTTC
CDR3aa: CSVSTGKRNEQFF
abundance: -
d_gene: -
j_gene: TRBJ2-1
v_gene: TRBV29-1

CDR3nt: TGCGCCAGCAGCTTACCATGGACAGGGCCCACAGATACGCAGTATTTT
CDR3aa: CASSLPWTGPTDTQYF
abundance: -
d_gene: TRBD1
j_gene: TRBJ2-3
v_gene: TRBV5-1

CDR3nt: TGTGCCTGGAGGCCAGGCCCATCGAACACTGAAGCTTTCTTT
CDR3aa: CAWRPGPSNTEAFF
abundance: -
d_gene: -
j_gene: TRBJ1-1
v_gene: TRBV30

CDR3nt: TGCGCCAGCAGTTCCGCGCTCCTAGGTCAGCCCCAGCATTTT
CDR3aa: CASSSALLGQPQHF
abundance: -
d_gene: -
j_gene: TRBJ1-5
v_gene: TRBV4-1

CDR3nt: TGTGCCAGCAGTGAGTATCGCGGTTACGAGCAGTACTTC
CDR3aa: CASSEYRGYEQYF
abundance: -
d_gene: -
j_gene: TRBJ2-7
v_gene: TRBV6-1

CDR3nt: TGTGCCAGCAGCTTCCGGGACAGGAGAAACAATGAGCAGTTCTTC
CDR3aa: CASSFRDRRNNEQFF
abundance: -
d_gene: TRBD1
j_gene: TRBJ2-1
v_gene: TRBV7-9

CDR3nt: TGCAGCGTTGCCCTCTCCCCTAATTCACCCCTCCACTTT
CDR3aa: CSVALSPNSPLHF
abundance: once
d_gene: -
j_gene: TRBJ1-6
v_gene: TRBV29-1

CDR3nt: TGTGCCAGTACAGGACAGCTGGGGTACGAGCAGTACTTC
CDR3aa: CASTGQLGYEQYF
abundance: few
d_gene: -
j_gene: TRBJ2-7
v_gene: TRBV28

CDR3nt: TGTGCCAGCAGCCGAACTAGCGGAGCTGTCTCCTACAATGAGCAGTTCTTC
CDR3aa: CASSRTSGAVSYNEQFF
abundance: -
d_gene: TRBD2
j_gene: TRBJ2-1
v_gene: TRBV16

CDR3nt: TGTGCCAGCAGCTTCGGAGACAGACCCTACGAGCAGTACTTC
CDR3aa: CASSFGDRPYEQYF
abundance: once
d_gene: -
j_gene: TRBJ2-7
v_gene: TRBV11-3

CDR3nt: TGTGCCAGCAGCCAGAGGGATGGGACTAGCGGGTACCTCAGCTACGAGCAGTACTTC
CDR3aa: CASSQRDGTSGYLSYEQYF
abundance: -
d_gene: TRBD2
j_gene: TRBJ2-7
v_gene: TRBV4-2

CDR3nt: TGTGCCAGCAGCTTAGTAGGGACTAGCGGGACCTACAATGAGCAGTTCTTC
CDR3aa: CASSLVGTSGTYNEQFF
abundance: -
d_gene: TRBD2
j_gene: TRBJ2-1
v_gene: TRBV7-2

CDR3nt: TGTGCCAGCAGCTCCGAAGAGACCCAGTACTTC
CDR3aa: CASSSEETQYF
abundance: -
d_gene: -
j_gene: TRBJ2-5
v_gene: TRBV28

CDR3nt: TGTGCCAGCGGTCCCCAGCCTAGTTCACCCCTCCACTTT
CDR3aa: CASGPQPSSPLHF
abundance: -
d_gene: -
j_gene: TRBJ1-6
v_gene: TRBV2

CDR3nt: TGTGCCAGCAGACCTGGACGGGGGATCTCTGGAAACACCATATATTTT
CDR3aa: CASRPGRGISGNTIYF
abundance: -
d_gene: -
j_gene: TRBJ1-3
v_gene: TRBV2

CDR3nt: TGTGCCAGCAGTGAAGCGTTTACAGGGCGATGGGTCACCTTC
CDR3aa: CASSEAFTGRWVTF
abundance: -
d_gene: -
j_gene: TRBJ1-2
v_gene: TRBV6-1

CDR3nt: TGCGCCAGCAGTCAATCTAGGACAGGGCGCACAGATACGCAGTATTTT
CDR3aa: CASSQSRTGRTDTQYF
abundance: -
d_gene: TRBD1
j_gene: TRBJ2-3
v_gene: TRBV23-1

CDR3nt: TGCGCCAGCAGCAGGACTAGCGGGAGGGCCCATGAAGAGACCCAGTACTTC
CDR3aa: CASSRTSGRAHEETQYF
abundance: -
d_gene: TRBD2
j_gene: TRBJ2-5
v_gene: TRBV5-1

CDR3nt: TGTGCCAGCTCAGCTAATACAGCAACCTACGAGCAGTACTTC
CDR3aa: CASSANTATYEQYF
abundance: -
d_gene: -
j_gene: TRBJ2-7
v_gene: TRBV18

CDR3nt: TGTGCCAGCAGTTTCCAGGGGGAATACTACAATGAGCAGTTCTTC
CDR3aa: CASSFQGEYYNEQFF
abundance: -
d_gene: TRBD1
j_gene: TRBJ2-1
v_gene: TRBV28

CDR3nt: TGTGCCAGCAGCTTAGACAGGGTGACAGATACGCAGTATTTT
CDR3aa: CASSLDRVTDTQYF
abundance: -
d_gene: -
j_gene: TRBJ2-3
v_gene: TRBV11-2

CDR3nt: TGTGCCAGCGGTACCGGGACAGGGAACTATGGCTACACCTTC
CDR3aa: CASGTGTGNYGYTF
abundance: -
d_gene: TRBD1
j_gene: TRBJ1-2
v_gene: TRBV2

CDR3nt: TGTGCCAGCAGAAGGCCGGGACAGGGCAGCGAGCAGTACTTC
CDR3aa: CASRRPGQGSEQYF
abundance: -
d_gene: TRBD1
j_gene: TRBJ2-7
v_gene: TRBV27

CDR3nt: TGTGCCAGCAGCTTAGACCGAATTGGGGGACTAGCGGAAGAAGAGACCCAGTACTTC
CDR3aa: CASSLDRIGGLAEEETQYF
abundance: once
d_gene: TRBD2
j_gene: TRBJ2-5
v_gene: TRBV7-8

CDR3nt: TGCGCCAGCAGCTTGGAGGCAGGGGTCAATGAGCAGTTCTTC
CDR3aa: CASSLEAGVNEQFF
abundance: -
d_gene: -
j_gene: TRBJ2-1
v_gene: TRBV5-1

CDR3nt: TGTGCCAGCTTTGGGGGCGGGGGATCACCCCTCCACTTT
CDR3aa: CASFGGGGSPLHF
abundance: -
d_gene: -
j_gene: TRBJ1-6
v_gene: TRBV6-1

CDR3nt: TGTGCCAGCAGTTTGAACCGACCGGGAGGAGAGACCCAGTACTTC
CDR3aa: CASSLNRPGGETQYF
abundance: -
d_gene: TRBD2
j_gene: TRBJ2-5
v_gene: TRBV6-1

CDR3nt: TGTGCCAGCAGCCCCTTCATGGGGCTAGCGGGACTTTCCTCCTACGAGCAGTACTTC
CDR3aa: CASSPFMGLAGLSSYEQYF
abundance: -
d_gene: TRBD2
j_gene: TRBJ2-7
v_gene: TRBV7-6

CDR3nt: TGTGCCAGCTCTCGGGACAGGGGAGCCCAAGAGACCCAGTACTTC
CDR3aa: CASSRDRGAQETQYF
abundance: -
d_gene: TRBD1
j_gene: TRBJ2-5
v_gene: TRBV18

CDR3nt: TGCAGCGCCACCGGGACTAGCGGCGAGCAGTACTTC
CDR3aa: CSATGTSGEQYF
abundance: once
d_gene: TRBD2
j_gene: TRBJ2-7
v_gene: TRBV29-1

CDR3nt: TGCGCCAGCAGCGGCGGACAGACCTACACCGGGGAGCTGTTTTTT
CDR3aa: CASSGGQTYTGELFF
abundance: -
d_gene: -
j_gene: TRBJ2-2
v_gene: TRBV5-1

CDR3nt: TGTGCCAGCAGCTCCCCTAGGTCAGGGGGCAGAGATACGCAGTATTTT
CDR3aa: CASSSPRSGGRDTQYF
abundance: -
d_gene: TRBD1
j_gene: TRBJ2-3
v_gene: TRBV27